The clone carrying this T cell receptor beta chain was detected only a few times. Antigen specificity is unknown. The sample originates from a study of beta chain features in type 1 diabetes. Broader study findings: PCR might preferentially amplify shorter templates, equally in patients and controls.

Isolated RNA was reverse transcribed in full, so expressed TCRB transcripts were sequenced. Produced via immunoSEQ multiplex PCR; TCRdb's table is partial and in-frame only. The sample consists of nearly 350,000 clones, roughly 8% of them appearing once. The germline V gene has CDR1 SGHDN and CDR2 FVKESK. V trimming: 2 bases; J trimming: 5 bases; junction bases outside the gene matches: 8. CDR3 length: 16 residues. Heparinised blood was drawn once per donor, averaging roughly 120 mL. Sequenced: central memory CD4+ T cells from blood. This chain links TRBV14 with TRBJ2-3, with 9 bases lining up with TRBD2. This TCR was recovered from a woman in her late teens or twenties in good health. The CDR3 bases are TGTGCCAGCAGCCAAAGATGGACTAGCGTCGGAGATACGCAGTATTTT. It is translated as CASSQRWTSVGDTQYF.